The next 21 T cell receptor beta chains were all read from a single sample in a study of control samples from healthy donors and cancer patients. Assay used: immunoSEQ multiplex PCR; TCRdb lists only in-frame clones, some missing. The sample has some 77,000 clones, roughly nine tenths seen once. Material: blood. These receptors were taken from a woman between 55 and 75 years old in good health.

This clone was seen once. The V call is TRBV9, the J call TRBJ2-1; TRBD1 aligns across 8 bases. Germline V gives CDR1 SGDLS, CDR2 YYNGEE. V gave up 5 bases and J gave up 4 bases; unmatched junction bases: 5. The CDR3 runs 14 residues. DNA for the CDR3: TGTGCCAGCAGTCCCGACAGGGGATACAATGAGCAGTTCTTC. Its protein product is CASSPDRGYNEQFF. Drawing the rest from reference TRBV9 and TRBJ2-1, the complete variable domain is DSGVTQTPKHLITATGQRVTLRCSPRSGDLSVYWYQQSLDQGLQFLIQYYNGEERAKGNILERFSAQQFPDLHSELNLSSLELGDSALYFCASSPDRGYNEQFFGPGTRLTVL.

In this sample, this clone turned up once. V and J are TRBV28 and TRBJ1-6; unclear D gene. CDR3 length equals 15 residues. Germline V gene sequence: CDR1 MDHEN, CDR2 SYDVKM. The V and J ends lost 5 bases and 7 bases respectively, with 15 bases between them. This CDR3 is CASSPSRAVNSPLHF. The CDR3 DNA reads TGTGCCAGCAGTCCCTCGCGTGCAGTCAATTCACCCCTCCACTTT.

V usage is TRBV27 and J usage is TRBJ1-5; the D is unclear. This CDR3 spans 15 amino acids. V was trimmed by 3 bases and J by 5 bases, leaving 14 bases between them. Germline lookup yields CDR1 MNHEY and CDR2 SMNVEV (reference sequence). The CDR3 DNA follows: TGTGCCAGCAGTTTGGGCCCCCCGCGGGATCAGCCCCAGCATTTT. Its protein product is CASSLGPPRDQPQHF.

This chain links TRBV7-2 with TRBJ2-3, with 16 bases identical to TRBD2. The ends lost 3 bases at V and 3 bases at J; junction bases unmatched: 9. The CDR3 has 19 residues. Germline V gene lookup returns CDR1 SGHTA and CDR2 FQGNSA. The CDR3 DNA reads TGTGCCAGCAGCTTTGGGACTAGCGGGAGGGCCCTCAGTACAGATACGCAGTATTTT. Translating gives CASSFGTSGRALSTDTQYF.

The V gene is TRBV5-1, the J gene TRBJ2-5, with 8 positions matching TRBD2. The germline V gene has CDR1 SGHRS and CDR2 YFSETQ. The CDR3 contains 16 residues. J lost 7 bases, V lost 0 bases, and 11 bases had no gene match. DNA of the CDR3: TGCGCCAGCAGCTTGGCTGGGACTAGAGGGTCGGGGACCCAGTACTTC. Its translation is CASSLAGTRGSGTQYF.

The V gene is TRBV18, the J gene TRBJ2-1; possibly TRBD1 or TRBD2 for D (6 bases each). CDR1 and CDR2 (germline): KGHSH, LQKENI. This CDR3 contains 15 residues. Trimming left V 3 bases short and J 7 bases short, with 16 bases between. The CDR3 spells CASSPYAGGGNEQFF. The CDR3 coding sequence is TGTGCCAGCTCACCCTACGCAGGAGGGGGGAATGAGCAGTTCTTC. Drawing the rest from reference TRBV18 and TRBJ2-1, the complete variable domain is NAGVMQNPRHLVRRRGQEARLRCSPMKGHSHVYWYRQLPEEGLKFMVYLQKENIIDESGMPKERFSAEFPKEGPSILRIQQVVRGDSAAYFCASSPYAGGGNEQFFGPGTRLTVL.

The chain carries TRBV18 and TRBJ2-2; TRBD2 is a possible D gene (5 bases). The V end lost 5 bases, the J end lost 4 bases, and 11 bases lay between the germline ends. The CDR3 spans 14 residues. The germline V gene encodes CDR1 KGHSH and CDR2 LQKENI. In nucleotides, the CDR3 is TGTGCCAGCTCAATCCAGCGGTCCACCGGGGAGCTGTTTTTT. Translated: CASSIQRSTGELFF.

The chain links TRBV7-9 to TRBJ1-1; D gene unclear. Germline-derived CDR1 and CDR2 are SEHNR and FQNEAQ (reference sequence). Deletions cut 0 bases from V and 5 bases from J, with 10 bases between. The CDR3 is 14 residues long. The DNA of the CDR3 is TGTGCCAGCAGCTTAGCGCAGCAAGGGACTGAAGCTTTCTTT. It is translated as CASSLAQQGTEAFF.

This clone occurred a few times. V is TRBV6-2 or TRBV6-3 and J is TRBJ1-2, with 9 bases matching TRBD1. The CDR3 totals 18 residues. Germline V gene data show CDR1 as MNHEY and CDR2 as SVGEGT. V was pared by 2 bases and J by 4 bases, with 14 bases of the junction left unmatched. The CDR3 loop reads CASSYGNEDRGYIYGYTF. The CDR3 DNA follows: TGTGCCAGCAGTTACGGGAATGAGGACAGGGGCTATATCTATGGCTACACCTTC.

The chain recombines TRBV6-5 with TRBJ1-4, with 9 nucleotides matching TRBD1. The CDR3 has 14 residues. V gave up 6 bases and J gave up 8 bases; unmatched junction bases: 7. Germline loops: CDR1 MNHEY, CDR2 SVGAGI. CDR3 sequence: CASSPGTGIEKLFF. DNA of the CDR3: TGTGCCAGCAGCCCCGGGACAGGGATAGAAAAACTGTTTTTT.

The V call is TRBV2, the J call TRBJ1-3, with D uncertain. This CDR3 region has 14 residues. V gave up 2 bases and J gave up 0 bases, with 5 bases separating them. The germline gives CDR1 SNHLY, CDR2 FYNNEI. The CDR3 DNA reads TGTGCCAGCAGTGAATCCTACTCTGGAAACACCATATATTTT. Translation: CASSESYSGNTIYF.

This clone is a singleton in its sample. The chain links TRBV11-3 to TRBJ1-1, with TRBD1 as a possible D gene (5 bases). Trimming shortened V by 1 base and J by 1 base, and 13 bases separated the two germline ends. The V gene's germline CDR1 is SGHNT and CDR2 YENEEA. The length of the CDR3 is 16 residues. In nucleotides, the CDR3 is TGTGCCAGCAGCTTAGGGTTGGGGGTAACGAACACTGAAGCTTTCTTT. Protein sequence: CASSLGLGVTNTEAFF. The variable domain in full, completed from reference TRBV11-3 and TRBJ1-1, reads EAGVVQSPRYKIIEKKQPVAFWCNPISGHNTLYWYLQNLGQGPELLIRYENEEAVDDSQLPKDRFSAERLKGVDSTLKIQPAELGDSAVYLCASSLGLGVTNTEAFFGQGTRLTVV.

The CDR3 DNA reads TGTGCCAGCAGTCTCTCCGCTTGGGAGGCAGATACGCAGTATTTT. Translated: CASSLSAWEADTQYF. The chain combines TRBV25-1 with TRBJ2-3; possible D gene TRBD2, 6 bases. The CDR3 covers 15 residues. Trimming removed 5 bases from V and 4 bases from J, with 16 bases in between. Germline assignment: CDR1 MGHDK and CDR2 SYGVNS.

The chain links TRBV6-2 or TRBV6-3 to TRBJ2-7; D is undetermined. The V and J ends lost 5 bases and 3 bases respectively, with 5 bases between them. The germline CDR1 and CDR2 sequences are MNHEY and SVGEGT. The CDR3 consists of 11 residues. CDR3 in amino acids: CASSAYYEQYF. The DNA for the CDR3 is TGTGCCAGCAGTGCGTACTACGAGCAGTACTTC.

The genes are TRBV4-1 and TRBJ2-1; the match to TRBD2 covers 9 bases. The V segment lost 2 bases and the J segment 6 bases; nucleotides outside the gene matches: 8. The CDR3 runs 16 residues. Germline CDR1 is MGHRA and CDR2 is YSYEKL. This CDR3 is CASSQPAAGGGNEQFF. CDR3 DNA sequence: TGCGCCAGCAGCCAACCTGCGGCGGGGGGGGGCAATGAGCAGTTCTTC.

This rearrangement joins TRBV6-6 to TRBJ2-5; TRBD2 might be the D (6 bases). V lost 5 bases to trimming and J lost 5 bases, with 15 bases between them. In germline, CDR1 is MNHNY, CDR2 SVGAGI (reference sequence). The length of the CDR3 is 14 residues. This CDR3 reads CASSPPGGPETQYF. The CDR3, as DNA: TGTGCCAGCAGTCCACCTGGAGGGCCGGAGACCCAGTACTTC.

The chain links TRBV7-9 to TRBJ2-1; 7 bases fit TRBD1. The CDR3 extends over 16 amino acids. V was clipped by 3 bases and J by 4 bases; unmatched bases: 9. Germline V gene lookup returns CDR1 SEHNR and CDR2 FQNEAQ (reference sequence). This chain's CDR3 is CASSLDFRGQYNEQFF. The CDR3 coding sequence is TGTGCCAGCAGCTTGGATTTCCGGGGACAGTACAATGAGCAGTTCTTC.

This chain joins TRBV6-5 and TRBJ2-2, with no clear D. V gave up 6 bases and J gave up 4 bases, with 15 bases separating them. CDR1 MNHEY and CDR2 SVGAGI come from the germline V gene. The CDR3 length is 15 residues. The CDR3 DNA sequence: TGTGCCAGCAGCCATTTAGAAAGAGGCACCGGGGAGCTGTTTTTT. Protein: CASSHLERGTGELFF.

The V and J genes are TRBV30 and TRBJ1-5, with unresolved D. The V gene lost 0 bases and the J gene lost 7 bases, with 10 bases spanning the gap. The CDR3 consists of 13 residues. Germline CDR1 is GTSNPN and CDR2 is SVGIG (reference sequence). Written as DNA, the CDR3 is TGTGCCTGGAGTGTTGGTGGGTTCCAGCCCCAGCATTTT. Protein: CAWSVGGFQPQHF.

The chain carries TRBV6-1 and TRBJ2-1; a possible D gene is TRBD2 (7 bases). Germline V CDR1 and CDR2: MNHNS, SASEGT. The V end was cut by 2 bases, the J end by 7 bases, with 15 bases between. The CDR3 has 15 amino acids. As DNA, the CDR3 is TGTGCCAGCAGTGAACCCGGGGGGCGAATAAATGAGCAGTTCTTC. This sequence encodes CASSEPGGRINEQFF.

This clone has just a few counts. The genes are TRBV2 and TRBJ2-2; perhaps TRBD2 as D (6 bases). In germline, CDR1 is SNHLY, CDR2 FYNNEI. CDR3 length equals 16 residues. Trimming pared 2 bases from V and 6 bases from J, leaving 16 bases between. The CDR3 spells CASSELGRGRPGELFF. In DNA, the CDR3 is TGTGCCAGCAGTGAATTGGGGCGGGGTAGGCCCGGGGAGCTGTTTTTT.